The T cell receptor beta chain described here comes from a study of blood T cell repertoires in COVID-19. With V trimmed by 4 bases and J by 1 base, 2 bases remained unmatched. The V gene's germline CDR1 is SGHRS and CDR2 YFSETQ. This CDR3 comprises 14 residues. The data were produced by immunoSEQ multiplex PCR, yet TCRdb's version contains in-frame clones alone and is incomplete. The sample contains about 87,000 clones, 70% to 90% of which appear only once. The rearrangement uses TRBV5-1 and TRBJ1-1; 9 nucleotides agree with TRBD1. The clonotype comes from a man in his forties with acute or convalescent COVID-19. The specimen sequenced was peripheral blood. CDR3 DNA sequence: TGCGCCAGCAGCCCACAGGGGGCGAACACTGAAGCTTTCTTT. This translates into CASSPQGANTEAFF. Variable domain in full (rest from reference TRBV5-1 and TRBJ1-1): KAGVTQTPRYLIKTRGQQVTLSCSPISGHRSVSWYQQTPGQGLQFLFEYFSETQRNKGNFPGRFSGRQFSNSRSEMNVSTLELGDSALYLCASSPQGANTEAFFGQGTRLTVV.